One sample yielded the 11 T cell receptor beta chains listed below, sequenced in a study of cytomegalovirus exposure and HLA in healthy donors. This PCR relied on a set of 60 Vbeta primers and 13 Jbeta primers. The repertoire was sequenced with immunoSEQ multiplex PCR; TCRdb's copy has only in-frame clones and lacks some. This sample carries around 190,000 clones, 65% to 90% of them seen once, and the ten largest clones take about 2.5%. Sequenced material: PBMCs. Receptor source: a woman aged 45-65 years in good health and CMV-seronegative.

This chain uses TRBV28 with TRBJ2-1, with D unclear. V lost 5 bases and J 7 bases, leaving 18 bases between the germline ends. Germline CDR1 is MDHEN and CDR2 is SYDVKM. The CDR3 has 15 amino acids. CDR3 nucleotides: TGTGCCAGCAGTATTCCCGCTAGGAGAGCGAATGAGCAGTTCTTC. Translated, it gives CASSIPARRANEQFF.

V and J are TRBV28 and TRBJ2-7, with a tentative D call TRBD1 (6 bases). V lost 4 bases and J 0 bases, leaving 13 bases between the germline ends. This CDR3 is built from 15 residues. Per the germline V gene, CDR1 is MDHEN and CDR2 is SYDVKM. CDR3 region: CASSSPGQLSYEQYF. Here the CDR3 DNA reads TGTGCCAGCAGTTCTCCGGGACAACTCTCCTACGAGCAGTACTTC.

DNA of the CDR3: TGTGCCAGCTCACCGGGGACTGTCAATGAGCAGTTCTTC. The encoded protein is CASSPGTVNEQFF. The gene calls are TRBV18 and TRBJ2-1; weak D call: TRBD2 (6 bases). Trimming took off 3 bases at V and 6 bases at J, with 9 bases between the two ends. Germline loops: CDR1 KGHSH, CDR2 LQKENI. This CDR3 is built from 13 residues. Full variable domain (rest looked up from reference TRBV18 and TRBJ2-1): NAGVMQNPRHLVRRRGQEARLRCSPMKGHSHVYWYRQLPEEGLKFMVYLQKENIIDESGMPKERFSAEFPKEGPSILRIQQVVRGDSAAYFCASSPGTVNEQFFGPGTRLTVL.

The rearrangement joins TRBV6-5 to TRBJ2-7; TRBD2 is a possible D gene (6 bases). The CDR3 sequence is 16 residues long. Germline V gene data show CDR1 as MNHEY and CDR2 as SVGAGI. V was cut by 0 bases and J by 2 bases, with 14 bases left in between. This CDR3 is CASSYSGGLSPYEQYF. CDR3 coding DNA: TGTGCCAGCAGTTACTCTGGGGGACTTTCTCCCTACGAGCAGTACTTC.

The V and J genes are TRBV28 and TRBJ1-1; D remains unclear. Germline V gene lookup returns CDR1 MDHEN and CDR2 SYDVKM. This CDR3 is built from 11 residues. The ends were cut back, 9 bases at V and 2 bases at J, with 7 bases in the middle. CDR3 DNA: TGTGCCAGTATGGCAAACACTGAAGCTTTCTTT. Translation gives CASMANTEAFF.

This chain links TRBV15 with TRBJ2-7; 12 bases line up with TRBD2. CDR3 size: 16 residues. Germline CDR1 and CDR2: LNHNV and YYDKDF (reference sequence). The V segment lost 1 base and the J segment 2 bases; nucleotides outside the gene matches: 3. CDR3 in amino acids: CATSRGLAGGTYEQYF. The CDR3 nucleotides are TGTGCCACCAGCAGAGGCCTAGCGGGAGGGACCTACGAGCAGTACTTC.

The J gene is TRBJ2-7, the V gene TRBV7-2, with TRBD2 as a possible D gene (6 bases). Trimming pared 6 bases from V and 7 bases from J, leaving 13 bases between. The germline V gene encodes CDR1 SGHTA and CDR2 FQGNSA. The CDR3 loop spans 12 amino acids. The CDR3 sequence is CASSSGTVEQYF. For the CDR3, the DNA is TGTGCCAGCAGTTCCGGGACTGTAGAGCAGTACTTC.

V and J are TRBV27 and TRBJ2-3, with 13 bases matching TRBD2. The CDR3 is 17 amino acids. Germline assignment: CDR1 MNHEY and CDR2 SMNVEV (reference sequence). J lost 4 bases, V lost 5 bases, and 9 bases had no gene match. CDR3 residues: CASSKGTSGIVADTQYF. CDR3 bases: TGTGCCAGCAGTAAAGGGACTAGCGGGATAGTGGCAGATACGCAGTATTTT.

This chain uses TRBV11-2 with TRBJ2-7; perhaps TRBD2 as D (6 bases). V was shortened by 5 bases and J by 3 bases, with 29 bases between the two germline ends. Germline V gene sequence: CDR1 SGHAT, CDR2 FQNNGV. This CDR3 has 19 amino acids. The CDR3 DNA sequence: TGTGCCAGCAGCCCCATAGCGGATACAAATTCAAGGAGGGGCTACGAGCAGTACTTC. Its translation is CASSPIADTNSRRGYEQYF.

The DNA of the CDR3 is TGCAGCGTTGAAAGTAAGGAGAACTACGAGCAGTACTTC. Amino acid sequence: CSVESKENYEQYF. The chain is built from TRBV29-1 and TRBJ2-7; D remains unclear. Germline assignment: CDR1 SQVTM and CDR2 ANQGSEA. V was clipped by 2 bases and J by 3 bases, with 11 bases between them. The CDR3 totals 13 residues.

The gene calls are TRBV28 and TRBJ2-1; 8 bases map to TRBD2. The germline V gene encodes CDR1 MDHEN and CDR2 SYDVKM. The CDR3 has 16 residues. V dropped 6 bases and J dropped 5; count of bases not matched to a gene: 12. CDR3 in amino acids: CASSSGGAARDNEQFF. The CDR3 DNA sequence: TGTGCCAGCAGCTCCGGGGGGGCGGCCAGGGACAATGAGCAGTTCTTC.